Following are 24 T cell receptor beta chains from one sample sequenced in a study of blood T cell repertoires in COVID-19. Profiling relied on immunoSEQ multiplex PCR, and the TCRdb table lists in-frame clones only, not all of them. The data contain 250,000 to 300,000 clones, 80% to 90% of them singletons. Source material: peripheral blood. The receptors were gathered from an elderly man with acute or convalescent COVID-19.

The chain recombines TRBV12-3 or TRBV12-4 with TRBJ2-7; unclear D gene. This CDR3 spans 12 amino acids. With 0 bases removed from V and 4 bases from J, the gap between germline ends came to 4 bases. CDR3 protein: CASSLAVYEQYF. Here the CDR3 DNA reads TGTGCCAGCAGTTTAGCCGTGTACGAGCAGTACTTC.

On this clone: The sample has other DNA sequences that encode this CDR3 too. This sequence joins TRBV27 and TRBJ1-5; D may be TRBD1 (6 bases). The germline V gene has CDR1 MNHEY and CDR2 SMNVEV (reference sequence). The CDR3 length is 15 residues. Trimming took off 6 bases at V and 0 bases at J, with 12 bases between the two ends. The CDR3, as DNA: TGTGCCAGCAGACCTGGACAGATTAGCAATCAGCCCCAGCATTTT. This translates into CASRPGQISNQPQHF.

This clone was recorded once. The rearrangement joins TRBV7-9 to TRBJ2-7, with no clear D. This CDR3 contains 14 residues. Germline CDR1 and CDR2: SEHNR and FQNEAQ (reference sequence). Trimming took 1 base from V and 0 from J, leaving 7 bases between them. DNA of the CDR3: TGTGCCAGCAGCTTAGGGCAGATCTCCTACGAGCAGTACTTC. It yields the protein CASSLGQISYEQYF.

The rearrangement joins TRBV6-5 to TRBJ1-6; no definite D call. The CDR3 has 14 amino acids. V gave up 5 bases and J gave up 9 bases, with 14 bases separating them. Germline values: CDR1 MNHEY, CDR2 SVGAGI. The CDR3 DNA reads as TGTGCCAGCAGTACCCGGGGTGACGGTTCACCCCTCCACTTT. Translation: CASSTRGDGSPLHF.

The chain is built from TRBV30 and TRBJ2-5; D is possibly TRBD1 (6 bases). Trimming pared 4 bases from V and 2 bases from J, leaving 17 bases between. The CDR3 has 15 amino acids. The germline gives CDR1 GTSNPN, CDR2 SVGIG (reference sequence). CDR3 DNA: TGTGCCTGGAAGCAGGGGCAGGCGATACAAGAGACCCAGTACTTC. Amino acid sequence: CAWKQGQAIQETQYF.

V gene TRBV11-3 combines with J gene TRBJ2-6, with 7 bases that match TRBD1. CDR3 length equals 17 residues. Germline V gene sequence: CDR1 SGHNT, CDR2 YENEEA. Losses at the gene ends were 4 bases for V and 0 bases for J; bases not matched to a gene: 6. The CDR3 DNA reads TGTGCCAGCAGCTCAGGGACAGATAGCTCTGGGGCCAACGTCCTGACTTTC. Protein product: CASSSGTDSSGANVLTF.

This chain joins TRBV27 and TRBJ2-3; a possible D gene is TRBD2 (5 bases). The germline V and J ends were trimmed by 2 bases and 0 bases, with 6 bases remaining between them. This CDR3 has 14 amino acids. The germline V gene has CDR1 MNHEY and CDR2 SMNVEV (reference sequence). The CDR3 protein is CASSLGLSTDTQYF. The CDR3 region has the DNA TGTGCCAGCAGTTTAGGACTCAGCACAGATACGCAGTATTTT.

The rearrangement links TRBV5-4 to TRBJ2-1; D is perhaps TRBD1 (6 bases). The germline V and J ends were trimmed by 3 bases and 1 base, with 11 bases remaining between them. From germline, CDR1 is SGHNT and CDR2 YYREEE (reference sequence). This CDR3 has 15 amino acids. This CDR3 reads CASSSDSVSYNEQFF. The CDR3 DNA follows: TGTGCCAGCAGCTCGGACAGTGTTTCCTACAATGAGCAGTTCTTC. Filled out from reference TRBV5-4 and TRBJ2-1, the complete variable domain reads ETGVTQSPTHLIKTRGQQVTLRCSSQSGHNTVSWYQQALGQGPQFIFQYYREEENGRGNFPPRFSGLQFPNYSSELNVNALELDDSALYLCASSSDSVSYNEQFFGPGTRLTVL.

The rearrangement joins TRBV6-5 to TRBJ1-5; maybe TRBD1 (5 bases). The CDR3 is 15 residues long. The germline CDR1 and CDR2 sequences are MNHEY and SVGAGI. Between the trimmed V and J ends, which lost 6 bases and 0 bases, there was a span of 12 bases. CDR3 sequence reads: CASSVSGYSNQPQHF. CDR3 bases: TGTGCCAGCAGCGTGTCAGGGTATAGCAATCAGCCCCAGCATTTT.

The chain uses TRBV19 and TRBJ2-7; 9 bases match TRBD1. V shed 4 bases, J shed 3 bases, and the junction held 4 bases outside the gene matches. The V gene's germline CDR1 is LNHDA and CDR2 SQIVND (reference sequence). The CDR3 totals 14 residues. The CDR3 DNA follows: TGTGCCAGTAGTAGCCGGGGACAGGGCTACGAGCAGTACTTC. It codes for CASSSRGQGYEQYF.

In this sample, this clone turned up a few times. The CDR3 loop reads CAISINYLAGDKETQYF. CDR3 bases: TGTGCCATCTCCATAAACTATCTAGCGGGGGACAAAGAGACCCAGTACTTC. V is TRBV7-9 and J is TRBJ2-5; 10 nucleotides agree with TRBD2. Germline V gene data show CDR1 as SEHNR and CDR2 as FQNEAQ (reference sequence). The J segment lost 3 bases and the V segment lost 10 bases, leaving 17 bases of the junction unmatched. CDR3 length: 17 residues. Using reference TRBV7-9 and TRBJ2-5 for the parts outside the CDR3, the full variable domain is DTGVSQNPRHKITKRGQNVTFRCDPISEHNRLYWYRQTLGQGPEFLTYFQNEAQLEKSRLLSDRFSAERPKGSFSTLEIQRTEQGDSAMYLCAISINYLAGDKETQYFGPGTRLLVL.

This clone turned up a few times. The chain links TRBV25-1 to TRBJ1-2, with a possible D match to TRBD1 (5 bases). V dropped 6 bases and J dropped 4 bases, with 15 bases sitting between them. The CDR3 is made up of 14 amino acids. Looked up from germline, CDR1 is MGHDK and CDR2 is SYGVNS. DNA of the CDR3: TGTGCCAGCAGATCCGAAGACAGCTTCTATGGCTACACCTTC. Protein: CASRSEDSFYGYTF.

This rearrangement joins TRBV15 to TRBJ2-1; 8 bases are a match to TRBD1. CDR3 length: 17 amino acids. The germline V gene encodes CDR1 LNHNV and CDR2 YYDKDF (reference sequence). The V gene end was trimmed by 1 base and the J gene end by 5 bases; junction bases not matched to a gene: 10. The CDR3 loop reads CATSRAPRQGRNNEQFF. CDR3 DNA: TGTGCCACCAGCAGAGCCCCTAGACAGGGGAGAAACAATGAGCAGTTCTTC.

This sequence joins TRBV6-2 or TRBV6-3 and TRBJ1-2; D remains ambiguous. Germline-derived CDR1 and CDR2 are MNHEY and SVGEGT. V was clipped by 0 bases and J by 7 bases, with 12 bases between them. The CDR3 is 14 residues long. CDR3 sequence (DNA): TGTGCCAGCAGTTACTCGATTCGTACAGCTGGCTACACCTTC. Translated: CASSYSIRTAGYTF.

The chain carries TRBV28 and TRBJ2-7; 9 bases map to TRBD1. Germline V gives CDR1 MDHEN, CDR2 SYDVKM. V dropped 7 bases and J dropped 2; count of bases not matched to a gene: 12. The CDR3 totals 16 residues. CDR3 DNA sequence: TGTGCCAGCACTCCCGGGACAGGGTTTGCCACCTACGAGCAGTACTTC. It encodes CASTPGTGFATYEQYF.

The V call is TRBV7-9, the J call TRBJ2-3; no clear D. Germline V gives CDR1 SEHNR, CDR2 FQNEAQ (reference sequence). The CDR3 spans 12 residues. Trimming took 1 base from V and 9 from J, leaving 8 bases between them. The CDR3 protein is CASSLGGYTQYF. The CDR3 DNA reads as TGTGCCAGCAGCTTAGGCGGCTACACGCAGTATTTT.

The V call is TRBV2, the J call TRBJ2-1; 9 bases are a match to TRBD2. The CDR3 loop spans 16 amino acids. J was trimmed by 5 bases and V by 4 bases; bases with no gene match: 9. CDR1 and CDR2 from the germline V gene are SNHLY and FYNNEI. The CDR3 nucleotides read TGTGCCAGCAGTGTTCCAGCGGGAGGTCGAAACAATGAGCAGTTCTTC. Its translation is CASSVPAGGRNNEQFF.

V is TRBV9 and J is TRBJ2-7; 13 bases line up with TRBD2. Germline-derived CDR1 and CDR2 are SGDLS and YYNGEE. The CDR3 is 16 amino acids. J was trimmed by 2 bases and V by 3 bases; bases with no gene match: 5. The CDR3 region is CASSATGTSGTYEQYF. CDR3 nucleotide sequence: TGTGCCAGCAGCGCCACCGGGACTAGCGGGACCTACGAGCAGTACTTC.

The rearrangement uses TRBV11-2 and TRBJ2-1; 9 bases are shared with TRBD1. Per germline, CDR1 SGHAT and CDR2 FQNNGV. This CDR3 has 18 residues. Trimming took 5 bases from V and 1 from J; bases not matched to a gene: 12. CDR3 loop: CASSPPGTGSGSYNEQFF. In DNA, the CDR3 is TGTGCCAGCAGCCCCCCCGGGACAGGGTCTGGTTCCTACAATGAGCAGTTCTTC.

This rearrangement joins TRBV15 to TRBJ1-5; tentatively, D is TRBD1 (6 bases). CDR3 length: 16 amino acids. Germline-derived CDR1 and CDR2 are LNHNV and YYDKDF (reference sequence). V lost 2 bases and J lost 7, with 18 bases in between. CDR3 amino acids: CATSRKGGEFGQPQHF. The CDR3 DNA reads as TGTGCCACCAGCAGAAAAGGGGGGGAGTTCGGCCAGCCCCAGCATTTT.

The rearrangement links TRBV25-1 to TRBJ1-2; no clear D gene. Germline V lookup: CDR1 MGHDK, CDR2 SYGVNS. This CDR3 has 15 residues. With 2 bases removed from V and 4 bases from J, the gap between germline ends came to 14 bases. For the CDR3, the DNA is TGTGCCAGCAGTGAAGGCGGTGGAGGAAGCTATGGCTACACCTTC. Amino acids: CASSEGGGGSYGYTF.

The chain is built from TRBV19 and TRBJ2-5; a weak D match, TRBD2 (6 bases). Trimming removed 4 bases from V and 2 bases from J, with 8 bases in between. The germline V gene has CDR1 LNHDA and CDR2 SQIVND (reference sequence). This CDR3 has 13 amino acids. The CDR3 coding sequence is TGTGCCAGTAGTAAGGGACTGCAAGAGACCCAGTACTTC. This sequence encodes CASSKGLQETQYF.

The chain couples TRBV19 to TRBJ2-3, with D maybe TRBD2 (7 bases). Per the germline V gene, CDR1 is LNHDA and CDR2 is SQIVND (reference sequence). Trimming stripped 1 base from V and 4 bases from J, with 12 bases between. This CDR3 comprises 15 residues. CDR3 region: CASSIGRGGPDTQYF. The CDR3 bases are TGTGCCAGTAGTATAGGGAGGGGGGGCCCAGATACGCAGTATTTT.

The rearrangement uses TRBV10-3 and TRBJ2-7, with D unclear. Germline assignment: CDR1 ENHRY and CDR2 SYGVKD. The CDR3 runs 13 residues. V lost 2 bases and J 6 bases, leaving 11 bases between the germline ends. CDR3 sequence: CAISEVSPPEQYF. CDR3 in DNA: TGTGCCATCAGTGAGGTATCCCCTCCCGAGCAGTACTTC.